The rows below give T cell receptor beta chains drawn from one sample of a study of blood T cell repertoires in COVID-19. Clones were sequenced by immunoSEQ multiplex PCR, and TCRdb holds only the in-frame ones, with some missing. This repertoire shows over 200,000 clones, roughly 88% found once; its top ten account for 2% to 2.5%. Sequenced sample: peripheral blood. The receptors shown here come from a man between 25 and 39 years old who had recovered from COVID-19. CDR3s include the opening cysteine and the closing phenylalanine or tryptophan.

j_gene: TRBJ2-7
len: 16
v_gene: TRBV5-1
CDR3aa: CASNLSPGQGIYEQYF

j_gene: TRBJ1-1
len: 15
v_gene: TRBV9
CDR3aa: CASSVGGGVVTEAFF

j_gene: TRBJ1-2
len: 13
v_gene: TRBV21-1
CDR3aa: CASTLTDPCGYTF

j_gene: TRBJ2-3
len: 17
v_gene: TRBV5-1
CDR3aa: CASSLKGDSSFTDTQYF

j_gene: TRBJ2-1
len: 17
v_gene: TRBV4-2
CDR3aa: CASSLKSGGGGYNEQFF

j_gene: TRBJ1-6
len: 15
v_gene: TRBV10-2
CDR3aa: CASRGQARNNSPLHF

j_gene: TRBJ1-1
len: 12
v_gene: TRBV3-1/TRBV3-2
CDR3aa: CASRPTGGEAFF

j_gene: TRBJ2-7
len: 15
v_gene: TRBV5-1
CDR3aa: CASSPTDRSTYEQYF

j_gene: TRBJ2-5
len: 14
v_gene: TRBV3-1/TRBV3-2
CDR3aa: CASSQAGRPETQYF

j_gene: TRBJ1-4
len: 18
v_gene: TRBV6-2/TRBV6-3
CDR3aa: CASSYSRQVVSTNEKLFF

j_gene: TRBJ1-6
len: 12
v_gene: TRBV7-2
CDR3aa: CASGDGGPPLHF

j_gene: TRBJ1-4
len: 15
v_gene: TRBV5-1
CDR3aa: CASCPTASTNEKLFF

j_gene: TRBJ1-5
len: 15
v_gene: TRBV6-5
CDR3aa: CASSPGQGAIQPQHF

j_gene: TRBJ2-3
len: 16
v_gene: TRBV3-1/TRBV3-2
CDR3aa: CASSPPGLPSTDTQYF

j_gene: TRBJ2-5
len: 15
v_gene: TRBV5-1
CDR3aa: CASSSRSGGQETQYF

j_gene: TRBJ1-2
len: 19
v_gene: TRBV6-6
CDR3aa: CASSPGPGQGITRDYGYTF

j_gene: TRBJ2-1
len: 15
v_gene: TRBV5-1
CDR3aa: CASSLAVAGNNEQFF

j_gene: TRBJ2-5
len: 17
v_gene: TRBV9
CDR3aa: CASSEFTGDLYQETQYF

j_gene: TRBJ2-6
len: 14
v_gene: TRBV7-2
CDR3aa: CASSFSSGANVLTF

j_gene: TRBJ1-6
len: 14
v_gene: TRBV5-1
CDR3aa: CASSLGQGQSPLHF

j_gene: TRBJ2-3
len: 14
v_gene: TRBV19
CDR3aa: CASQLAGGPDTQYF

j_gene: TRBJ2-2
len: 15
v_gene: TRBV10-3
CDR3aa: CAIGGQGADTGELFF

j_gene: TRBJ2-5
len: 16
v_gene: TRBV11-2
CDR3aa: CASSKGTSGGAETQYF

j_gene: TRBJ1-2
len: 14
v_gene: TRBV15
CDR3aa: CATRKIGTGAFQDF

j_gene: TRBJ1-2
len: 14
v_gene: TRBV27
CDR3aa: CASSFQQGYYGYTF

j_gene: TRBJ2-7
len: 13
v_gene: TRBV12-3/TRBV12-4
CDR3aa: CASSLISGDEQYF

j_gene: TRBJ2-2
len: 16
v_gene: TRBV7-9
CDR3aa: CASSQPGTGGTGELFF

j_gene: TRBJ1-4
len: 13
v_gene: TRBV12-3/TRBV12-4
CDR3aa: CASSLMQGGKLFF

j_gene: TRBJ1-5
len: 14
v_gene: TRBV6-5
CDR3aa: CASSYNRRNQPQHF

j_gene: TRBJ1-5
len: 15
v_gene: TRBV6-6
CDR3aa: CASRTTGGVNQPQHF

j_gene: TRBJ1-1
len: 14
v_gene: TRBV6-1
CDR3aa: CASSGAPGGTEAFF

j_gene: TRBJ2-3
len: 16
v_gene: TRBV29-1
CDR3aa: CSVEDLGPGGTDTQYF

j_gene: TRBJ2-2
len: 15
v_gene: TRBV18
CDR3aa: CASSRGGASTGELFF

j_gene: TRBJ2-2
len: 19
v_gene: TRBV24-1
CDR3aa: CATSDPGRLAGGGTGELFF

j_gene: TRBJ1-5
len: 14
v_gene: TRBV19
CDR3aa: CASNLDRRNQPQHF

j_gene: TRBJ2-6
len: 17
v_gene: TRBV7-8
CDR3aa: CASSLEGATSGANVLTF

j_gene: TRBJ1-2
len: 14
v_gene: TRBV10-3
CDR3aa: CAIRDPPGHSGYTF

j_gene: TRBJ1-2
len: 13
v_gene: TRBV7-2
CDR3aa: CASSQTLSAGYTF

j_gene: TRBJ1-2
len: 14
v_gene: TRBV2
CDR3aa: CASIPQGELYGYTF

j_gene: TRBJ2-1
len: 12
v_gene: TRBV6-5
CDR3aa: CASSRGQGPQFF

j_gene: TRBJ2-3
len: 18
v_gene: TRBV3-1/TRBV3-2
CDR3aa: CASSQEIPGGRSTDTQYF

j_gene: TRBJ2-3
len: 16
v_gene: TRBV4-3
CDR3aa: CASSPSGGAGRDTQYF

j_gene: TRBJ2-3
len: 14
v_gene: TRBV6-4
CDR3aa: CASSPGQNTDTQYF

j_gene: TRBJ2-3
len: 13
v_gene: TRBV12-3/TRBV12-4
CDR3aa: CASNIAGPDTQYF

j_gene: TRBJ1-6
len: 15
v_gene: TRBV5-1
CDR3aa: CASSLSREEGSPLHF

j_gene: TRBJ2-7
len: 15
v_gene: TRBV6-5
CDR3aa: CASSSNRDRSYEQYF

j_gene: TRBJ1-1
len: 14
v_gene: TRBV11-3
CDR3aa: CASSLGGRNTEAFF

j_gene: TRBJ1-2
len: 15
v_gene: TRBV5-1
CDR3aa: CASSTTGSTNYGYTF

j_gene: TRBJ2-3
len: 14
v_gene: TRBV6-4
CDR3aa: CASRSRGATDTQYF

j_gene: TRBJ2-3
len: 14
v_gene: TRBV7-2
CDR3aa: CASKTRGSTDTQYF

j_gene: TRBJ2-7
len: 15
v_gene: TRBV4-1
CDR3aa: CASSQRAGQAYEQYF

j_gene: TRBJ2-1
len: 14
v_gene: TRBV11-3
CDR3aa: CASSYGGANNEQFF

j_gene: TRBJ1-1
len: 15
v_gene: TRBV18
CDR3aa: CASSREGLENTEAFF

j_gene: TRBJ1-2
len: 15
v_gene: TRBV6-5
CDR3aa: CASRAGQGADYGYTF

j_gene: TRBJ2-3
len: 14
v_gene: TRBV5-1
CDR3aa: CASREGQYLDTQYF

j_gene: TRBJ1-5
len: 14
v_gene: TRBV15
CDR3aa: CATSGGQGSQPQHF

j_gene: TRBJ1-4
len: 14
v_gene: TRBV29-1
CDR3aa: CSVERQGRNEKLFF